This T cell receptor (beta chain) was sequenced in a study of cytomegalovirus exposure and HLA in healthy donors. Notes on the study in general: Later analysis indicated greater clonal expansion among HLA-associated TCR beta chains than among equally common other chains. Per published reports, the classifier diagnosed cytomegalovirus status with high specificity and sensitivity.

As for this clone: Its antigen is currently unknown.

It was with 60 Vbeta and 13 Jbeta primers that the PCR ran. Sequencing was performed with immunoSEQ multiplex PCR; in TCRdb, only in-frame clones are kept and a portion is missing. The data contain over 150,000 clones, 80% of them singletons. The germline CDR1 and CDR2 sequences are MGHRA and YSYEKL. Trimming cost V 0 bases and J 4 bases, with 27 bases left between them. The CDR3 is 20 residues long. The receptor was isolated from a man aged 18 to 35 in good health and CMV-seropositive. Material: PBMCs. The rearrangement joins TRBV4-1 to TRBJ2-5; TRBD1 might be the D (5 bases). The CDR3 spells CASSQESVFDRTGLRETQYF. The DNA of the CDR3 is TGCGCCAGCAGCCAAGAATCTGTGTTCGACAGAACAGGCTTGCGAGAGACCCAGTACTTC.